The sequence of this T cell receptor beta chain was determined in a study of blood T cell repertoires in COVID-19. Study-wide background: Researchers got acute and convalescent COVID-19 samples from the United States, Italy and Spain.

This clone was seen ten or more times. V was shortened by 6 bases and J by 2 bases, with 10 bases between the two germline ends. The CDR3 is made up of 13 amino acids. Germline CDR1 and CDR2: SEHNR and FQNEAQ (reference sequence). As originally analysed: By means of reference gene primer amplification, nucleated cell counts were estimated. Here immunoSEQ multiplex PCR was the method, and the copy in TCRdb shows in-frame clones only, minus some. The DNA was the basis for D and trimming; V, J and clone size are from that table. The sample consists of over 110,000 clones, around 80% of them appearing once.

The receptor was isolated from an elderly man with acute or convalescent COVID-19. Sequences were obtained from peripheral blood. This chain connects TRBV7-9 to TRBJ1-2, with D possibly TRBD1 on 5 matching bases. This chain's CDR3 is CASRDGGNYGYTF. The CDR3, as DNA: TGTGCCAGCAGGGATGGGGGGAACTATGGCTACACCTTC.